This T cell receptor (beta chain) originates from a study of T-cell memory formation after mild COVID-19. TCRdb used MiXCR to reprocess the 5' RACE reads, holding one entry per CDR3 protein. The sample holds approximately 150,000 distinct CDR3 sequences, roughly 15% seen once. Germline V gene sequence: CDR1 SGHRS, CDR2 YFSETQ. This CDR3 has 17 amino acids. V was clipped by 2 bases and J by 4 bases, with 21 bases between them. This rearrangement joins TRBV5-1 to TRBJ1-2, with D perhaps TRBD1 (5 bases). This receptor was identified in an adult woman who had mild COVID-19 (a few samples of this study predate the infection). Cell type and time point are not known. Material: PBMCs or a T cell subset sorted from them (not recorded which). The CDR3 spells CASSLLSGIETPYGYTF. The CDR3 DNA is TGCGCCAGCAGCTTACTCTCAGGGATCGAGACCCCCTATGGCTACACCTTC.